This T cell receptor beta chain was captured in a study of neurological immune-mediated disorders. Whole-study results and caveats: Levels of TCR clonal expansion peaked in HTLV-1-associated myelopathy and reached their lowest in multiple sclerosis, under those of healthy controls. Expanded clones shared no CDR3 amino acid sequences across subjects, suggesting private repertoires in all groups.

Every sequencing run gave over 160 million TCR-beta sequences, taken from 15-18 subjects. MiXCR was run by TCRdb on the 5' RACE reads, yielding one entry per CDR3 protein. The sample shows roughly 74,000 distinct CDR3 sequences, roughly 5% of them seen only once. This clonotype was counted many times. Its antigen is still unknown. CDR3 length: 16 amino acids. The J segment lost 6 bases and the V segment lost 2 bases, leaving 8 bases of the junction unmatched. Per the germline V gene, CDR1 is KGHDR and CDR2 is SFDVKD. The receptor comes from a man aged 18 to 30 with multiple sclerosis. The genes are TRBV24-1 and TRBJ2-4; TRBD1 matches 8 bases. Material for sequencing was PBMCs. The chain's CDR3 is CATSDSFRTGTNIQYF. The CDR3 DNA reads TGTGCCACCAGTGATTCCTTCCGGACAGGGACAAACATTCAGTACTTC.